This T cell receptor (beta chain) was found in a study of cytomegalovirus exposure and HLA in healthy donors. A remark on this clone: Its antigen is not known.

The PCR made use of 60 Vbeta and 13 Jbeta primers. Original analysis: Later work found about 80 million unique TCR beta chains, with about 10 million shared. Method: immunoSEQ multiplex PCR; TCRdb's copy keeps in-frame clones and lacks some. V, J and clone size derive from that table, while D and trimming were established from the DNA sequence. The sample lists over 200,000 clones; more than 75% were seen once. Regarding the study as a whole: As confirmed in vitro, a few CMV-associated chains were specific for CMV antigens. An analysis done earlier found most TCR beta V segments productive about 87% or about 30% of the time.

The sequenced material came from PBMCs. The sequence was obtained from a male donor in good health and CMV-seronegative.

The CDR3 loop reads CATHPNRLAVTGELFF. CDR3 DNA: TGTGCCACCCATCCTAACAGACTAGCGGTCACCGGGGAGCTGTTTTTT. The V gene is TRBV7-9, the J gene TRBJ2-2, with 9 bases lining up with TRBD2. Germline V gene data show CDR1 as SEHNR and CDR2 as FQNEAQ (reference sequence). CDR3 length equals 16 residues. The V gene end was trimmed by 10 bases and the J gene end by 4 bases; junction bases not matched to a gene: 13.